The source of this T cell receptor beta chain is a study of blood T cell repertoires in COVID-19. The germline V gene has CDR1 SGHNT and CDR2 YYREEE (reference sequence). J lost 6 bases, V lost 3 bases, and 9 bases had no gene match. This CDR3 has 14 amino acids. Self-reported history from a screening survey and questionnaire set each donor's cohort. Two negative PCRs, clearance, or symptom resolution characterized the recovered Cohort 3 donors. In the source study's methods: Counts of nucleated cells, estimated from reference gene primer amplification, were obtained. The method was immunoSEQ multiplex PCR; TCRdb's version includes in-frame clones alone and lacks a portion of them. That table furnishes V, J and clone size, whereas the DNA furnished D and trimming. The sample lists roughly 500,000 clones; over 75% were seen once.

The sequenced sample was PBMCs or T cells enriched from blood (not recorded which). The rearrangement links TRBV5-4 to TRBJ2-7; 7 nucleotides match TRBD1. This sequence originates from a woman aged 35 to 49 who had recovered from COVID-19. CDR3 coding DNA: TGTGCCAGCAGCTCAGGACAGGTAACGGGCGAGCAGTACTTC. Its translation is CASSSGQVTGEQYF.